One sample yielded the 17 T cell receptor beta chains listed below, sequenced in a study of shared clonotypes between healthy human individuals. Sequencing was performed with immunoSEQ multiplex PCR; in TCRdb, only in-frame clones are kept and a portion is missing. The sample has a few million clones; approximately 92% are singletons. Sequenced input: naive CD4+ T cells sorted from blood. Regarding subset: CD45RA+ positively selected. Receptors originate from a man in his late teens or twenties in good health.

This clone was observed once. The CDR3 loop is CASSLDGRGQNIQYF. The CDR3 coding sequence is TGTGCCAGCAGCTTAGACGGGAGGGGGCAGAACATTCAGTACTTC. V usage is TRBV7-2 and J usage is TRBJ2-4; TRBD2 is a possible D gene (8 bases). The V end lost 1 base, the J end lost 7 bases, and 14 bases lay between the germline ends. CDR3 size: 15 residues. Germline values: CDR1 SGHTA, CDR2 FQGNSA. Combining the CDR3 with reference TRBV7-2 and TRBJ2-4 gives the whole variable domain GAGVSQSPSNKVTEKGKDVELRCDPISGHTALYWYRQSLGQGLEFLIYFQGNSAPDKSGLPSDRFSAERTGGSVSTLTIQRTQQEDSAVYLCASSLDGRGQNIQYFGAGTRLSVL.

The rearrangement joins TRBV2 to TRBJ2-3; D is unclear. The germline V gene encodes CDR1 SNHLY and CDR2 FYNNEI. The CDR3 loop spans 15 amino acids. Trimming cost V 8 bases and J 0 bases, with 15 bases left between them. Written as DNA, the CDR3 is TGTGCCAGCTATGGCCGCGGCACTAGCACAGATACGCAGTATTTT. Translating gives CASYGRGTSTDTQYF.

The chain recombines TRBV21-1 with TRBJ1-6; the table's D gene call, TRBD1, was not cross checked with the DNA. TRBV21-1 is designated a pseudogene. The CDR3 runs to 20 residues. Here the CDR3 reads CASESALRVRQDRGNSPLHF. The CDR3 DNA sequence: TGTGCCAGCGAATCGGCTTTGAGGGTCAGGCAGGACAGGGGAAATTCACCCCTCCACTTT.

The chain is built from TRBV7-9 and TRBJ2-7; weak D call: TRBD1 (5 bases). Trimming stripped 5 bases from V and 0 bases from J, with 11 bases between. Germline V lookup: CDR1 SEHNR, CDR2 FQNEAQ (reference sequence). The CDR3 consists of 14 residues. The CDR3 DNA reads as TGTGCCAGCAGCAAAGCTCAGGGCTCCTACGAGCAGTACTTC. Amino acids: CASSKAQGSYEQYF.

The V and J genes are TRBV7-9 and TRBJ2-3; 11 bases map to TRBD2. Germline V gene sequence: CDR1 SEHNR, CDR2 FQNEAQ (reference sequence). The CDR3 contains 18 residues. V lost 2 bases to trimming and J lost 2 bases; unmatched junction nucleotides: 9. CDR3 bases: TGTGCCAGCAGCTTACAGATCGGGGGACTAGCGGCCACAGATACGCAGTATTTT. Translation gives CASSLQIGGLAATDTQYF.

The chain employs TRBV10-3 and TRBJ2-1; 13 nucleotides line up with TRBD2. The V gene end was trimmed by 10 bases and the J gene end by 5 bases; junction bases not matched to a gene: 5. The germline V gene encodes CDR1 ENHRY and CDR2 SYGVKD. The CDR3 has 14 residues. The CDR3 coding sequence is TGTGCCACGAAGACTAGCGGGGGGAACAATGAGCAGTTCTTC. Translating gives CATKTSGGNNEQFF.

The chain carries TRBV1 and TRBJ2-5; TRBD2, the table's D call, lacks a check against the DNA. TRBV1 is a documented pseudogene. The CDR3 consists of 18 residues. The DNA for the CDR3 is TGCACCAGCAGCCACCAAAACGGCAGCGGGGGTTATCAAGAGACCCAGTACTTC. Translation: CTSSHQNGSGGYQETQYF.

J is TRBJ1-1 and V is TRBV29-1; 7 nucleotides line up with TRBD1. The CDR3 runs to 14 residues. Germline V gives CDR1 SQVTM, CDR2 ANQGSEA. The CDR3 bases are TGCGCTTGTAGACAGGGAAGTATGAACACTGAAGCTTTCTTT. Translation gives CACRQGSMNTEAFF.

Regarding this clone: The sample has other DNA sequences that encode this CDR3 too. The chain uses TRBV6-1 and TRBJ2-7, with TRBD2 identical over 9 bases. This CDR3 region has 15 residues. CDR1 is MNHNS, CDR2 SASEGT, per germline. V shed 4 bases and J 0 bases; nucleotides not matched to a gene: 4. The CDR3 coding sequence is TGTGCCAGCAGTGTGACTAGCGGAGGCTCCTACGAGCAGTACTTC. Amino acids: CASSVTSGGSYEQYF.

CDR3 in DNA: TGTGCCAGCAGCTTGGGTCAGGTCTCTGGAAACACCATATATTTT. Translating gives CASSLGQVSGNTIYF. The chain is built from TRBV5-5 and TRBJ1-3; D unresolved. The germline gives CDR1 SGHKS, CDR2 YYEKEE (reference sequence). The germline V and J ends were trimmed by 0 bases and 0 bases, with 7 bases remaining between them. The CDR3 spans 15 residues.

The CDR3 sequence: CASSSPTSGRNNEQFF. DNA for the CDR3: TGTGCCAGCAGCTCCCCGACTAGCGGGAGGAACAATGAGCAGTTCTTC. V and J are TRBV7-2 and TRBJ2-1; 13 positions agree with TRBD2. This CDR3 contains 16 residues. Germline CDR1 SGHTA, CDR2 FQGNSA. Losses at the gene ends were 4 bases for V and 5 bases for J; bases not matched to a gene: 5.

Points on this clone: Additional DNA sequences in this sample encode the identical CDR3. The CDR3 spells CASSLKVEQFF. As DNA, the CDR3 is TGTGCCAGCAGCTTAAAAGTTGAGCAGTTCTTC. This chain joins TRBV11-2 and TRBJ2-1; D uncertain. Trimming pared 2 bases from V and 9 bases from J, leaving 5 bases between. The CDR3 sequence is 11 residues long. Germline V gives CDR1 SGHAT, CDR2 FQNNGV.

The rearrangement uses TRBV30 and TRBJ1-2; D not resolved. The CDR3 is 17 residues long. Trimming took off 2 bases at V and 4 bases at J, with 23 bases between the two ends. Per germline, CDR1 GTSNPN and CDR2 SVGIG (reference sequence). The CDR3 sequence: CAWSPLNLRTPTYGYTF. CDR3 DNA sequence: TGTGCCTGGAGTCCCCTAAATCTCAGGACCCCTACCTATGGCTACACCTTC.

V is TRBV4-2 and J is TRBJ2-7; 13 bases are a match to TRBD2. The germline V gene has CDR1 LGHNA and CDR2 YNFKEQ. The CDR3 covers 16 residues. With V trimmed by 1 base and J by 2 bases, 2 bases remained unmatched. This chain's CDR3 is CASSQGGTSGAYEQYF. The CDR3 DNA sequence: TGTGCCAGCAGCCAAGGTGGGACTAGCGGGGCCTACGAGCAGTACTTC.

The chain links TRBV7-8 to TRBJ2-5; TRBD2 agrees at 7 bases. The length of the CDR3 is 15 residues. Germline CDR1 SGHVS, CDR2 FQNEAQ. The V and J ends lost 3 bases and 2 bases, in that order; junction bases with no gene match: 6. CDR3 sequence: CASSLAGDQQETQYF. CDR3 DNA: TGTGCCAGCAGCTTGGCGGGGGACCAACAAGAGACCCAGTACTTC.

The CDR3 coding sequence is TGCGCCAGCAGTCGCGGGGGGGTCTACGAGCAGTACTTC. Its protein is CASSRGGVYEQYF. The V gene is TRBV10-2, the J gene TRBJ2-7, with 9 nucleotides matching TRBD2. The CDR3 is made up of 13 amino acids. Germline assignment: CDR1 WSHSY and CDR2 SAAADI. Trimming at V came to 5 bases and at J to 3 bases, leaving 2 bases not matched to a gene.

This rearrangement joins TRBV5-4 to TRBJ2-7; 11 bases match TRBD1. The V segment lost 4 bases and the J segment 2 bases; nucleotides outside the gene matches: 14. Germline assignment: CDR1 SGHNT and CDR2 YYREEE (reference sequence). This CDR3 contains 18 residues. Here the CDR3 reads CASSPRTGGSGVAYEQYF. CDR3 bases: TGTGCCAGCAGCCCCCGGACAGGGGGCTCGGGGGTCGCCTACGAGCAGTACTTC.